This TCR beta chain is from a study of read filtering for tumor transcriptome and immune sequencing. Study-level points and caveats: Single-read clonotypes: about 82% of IR-seq clonotypes (about 3.5% of reads), around three quarters of RNA-seq clonotypes (roughly 45% of reads). IR-seq captured clonotypes deeper and more reliably than RNA-seq.

The CDR3 contains 13 residues. Deletions cut 2 bases from V and 7 bases from J, with 9 bases between. This clonotype was recorded many times. Its antigen is as yet unknown. Molecular barcoded adaptors covering alpha/delta and beta/gamma chains were used on roughly 400 ng RNA. Each CDR3 protein gets one entry after TCRdb re-called the reads with MiXCR. The table lists about 63,000 distinct CDR3 sequences, roughly 13% of them singletons, with 45% in the top ten. This TCR derives from a donor aged 40 or older with multiple myeloma. The sample consisted of a population of CD138-negative cells sorted from bone marrow. V gene TRBV12-3 or TRBV12-4 combines with J gene TRBJ1-5; D remains ambiguous. In DNA form, the CDR3 reads TGTGCCAGCAGTTTATTGGGGAGCCAGCCCCAGCATTTT. Amino acid sequence: CASSLLGSQPQHF.